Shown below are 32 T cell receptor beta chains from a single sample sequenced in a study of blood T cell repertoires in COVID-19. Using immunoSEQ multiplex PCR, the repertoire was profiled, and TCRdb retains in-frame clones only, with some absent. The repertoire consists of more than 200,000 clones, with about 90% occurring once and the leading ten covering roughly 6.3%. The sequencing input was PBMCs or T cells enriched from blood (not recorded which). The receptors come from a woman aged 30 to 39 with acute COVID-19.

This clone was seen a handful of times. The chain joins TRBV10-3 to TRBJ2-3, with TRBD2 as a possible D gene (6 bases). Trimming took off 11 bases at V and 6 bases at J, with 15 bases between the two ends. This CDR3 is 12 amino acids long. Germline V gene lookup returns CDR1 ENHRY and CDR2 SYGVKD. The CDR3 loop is CASGSGRDTQYF. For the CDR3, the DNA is TGTGCCTCCGGGTCAGGGAGGGATACGCAGTATTTT.

CDR3 amino acids: CASSLSLNNSPLHF. The DNA of the CDR3 is TGTGCCAGCAGTTTATCCCTTAATAATTCACCCCTCCACTTT. The rearrangement joins TRBV6-5 to TRBJ1-6; no definite D call. The germline V gene encodes CDR1 MNHEY and CDR2 SVGAGI. This CDR3 spans 14 amino acids. With 4 bases removed from V and 5 bases from J, the gap between germline ends came to 9 bases.

Here the CDR3 reads CASSYTSPGQGSFRGNQPQHF. CDR3 bases: TGTGCCAGCAGTTACACCTCACCGGGACAGGGAAGTTTCAGAGGCAATCAGCCCCAGCATTTT. V gene TRBV6-2 or TRBV6-3 combines with J gene TRBJ1-5; 9 bases map to TRBD1. J gave up 2 bases and V 2 bases, and 19 bases lay outside the gene matches. Germline-derived CDR1 and CDR2 are MNHEY and SVGEGT. This CDR3 comprises 21 residues.

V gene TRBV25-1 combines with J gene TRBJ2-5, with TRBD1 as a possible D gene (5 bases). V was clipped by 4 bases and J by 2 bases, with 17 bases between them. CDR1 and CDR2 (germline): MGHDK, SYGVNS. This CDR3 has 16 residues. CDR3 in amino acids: CASSGSRPGQQETQYF. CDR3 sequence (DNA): TGTGCCAGCAGTGGATCCCGCCCAGGGCAGCAAGAGACCCAGTACTTC.

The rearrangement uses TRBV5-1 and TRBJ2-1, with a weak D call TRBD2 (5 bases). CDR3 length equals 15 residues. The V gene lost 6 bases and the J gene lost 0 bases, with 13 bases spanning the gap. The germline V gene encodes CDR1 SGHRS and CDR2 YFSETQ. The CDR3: CASTTVAGSYNEQFF. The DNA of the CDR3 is TGCGCCAGCACAACCGTCGCGGGCTCCTACAATGAGCAGTTCTTC.

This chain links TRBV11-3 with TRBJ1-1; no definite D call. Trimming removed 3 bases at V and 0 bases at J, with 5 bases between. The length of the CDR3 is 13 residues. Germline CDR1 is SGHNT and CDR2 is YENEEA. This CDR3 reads CASSLGMNTEAFF. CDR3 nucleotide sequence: TGTGCCAGCAGCTTGGGCATGAACACTGAAGCTTTCTTT.

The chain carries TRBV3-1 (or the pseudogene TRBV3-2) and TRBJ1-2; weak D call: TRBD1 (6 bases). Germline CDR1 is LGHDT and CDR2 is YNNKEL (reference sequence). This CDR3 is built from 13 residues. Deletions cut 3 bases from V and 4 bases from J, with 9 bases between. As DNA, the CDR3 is TGTGCCAGCAGCCATGAGGGGGTCTATGGCTACACCTTC. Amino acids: CASSHEGVYGYTF.

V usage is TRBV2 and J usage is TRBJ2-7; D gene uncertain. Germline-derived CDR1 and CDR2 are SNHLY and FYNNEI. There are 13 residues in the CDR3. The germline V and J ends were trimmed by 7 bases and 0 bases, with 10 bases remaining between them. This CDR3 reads CASTGRSSYEQYF. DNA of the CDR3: TGTGCCAGCACAGGCCGAAGCTCCTACGAGCAGTACTTC.

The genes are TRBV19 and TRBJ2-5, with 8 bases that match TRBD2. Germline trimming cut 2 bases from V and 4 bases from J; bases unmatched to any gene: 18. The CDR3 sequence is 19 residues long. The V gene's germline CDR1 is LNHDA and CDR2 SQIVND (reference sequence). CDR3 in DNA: TGTGCCAGTAGTATAAGAGGAGCGGGGGCGGGAGGTCCGGGAGAGACCCAGTACTTC. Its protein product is CASSIRGAGAGGPGETQYF.

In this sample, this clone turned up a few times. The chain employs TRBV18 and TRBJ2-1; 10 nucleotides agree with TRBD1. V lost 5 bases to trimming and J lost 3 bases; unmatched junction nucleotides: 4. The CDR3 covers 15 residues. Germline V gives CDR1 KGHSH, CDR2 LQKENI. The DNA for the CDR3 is TGTGCCAGCTCATGGGGACAGGGGAGCTACAATGAGCAGTTCTTC. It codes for CASSWGQGSYNEQFF. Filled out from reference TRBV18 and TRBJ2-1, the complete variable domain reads NAGVMQNPRHLVRRRGQEARLRCSPMKGHSHVYWYRQLPEEGLKFMVYLQKENIIDESGMPKERFSAEFPKEGPSILRIQQVVRGDSAAYFCASSWGQGSYNEQFFGPGTRLTVL.

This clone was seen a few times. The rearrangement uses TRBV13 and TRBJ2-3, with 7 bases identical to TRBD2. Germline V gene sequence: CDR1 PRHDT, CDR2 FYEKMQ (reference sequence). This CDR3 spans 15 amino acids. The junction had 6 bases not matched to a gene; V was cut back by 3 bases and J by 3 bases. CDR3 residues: CASSLKRGLTDTQYF. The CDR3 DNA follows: TGTGCCAGCAGCTTGAAGCGGGGCCTAACAGATACGCAGTATTTT.

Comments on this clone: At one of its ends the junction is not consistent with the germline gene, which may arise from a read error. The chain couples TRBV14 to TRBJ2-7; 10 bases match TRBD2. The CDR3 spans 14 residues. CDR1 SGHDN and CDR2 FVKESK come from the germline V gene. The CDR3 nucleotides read TGTGCCAGCAGTCAAGGACTAGCGGCCTACGAGCAGTACTTC. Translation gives CASSQGLAAYEQYF.

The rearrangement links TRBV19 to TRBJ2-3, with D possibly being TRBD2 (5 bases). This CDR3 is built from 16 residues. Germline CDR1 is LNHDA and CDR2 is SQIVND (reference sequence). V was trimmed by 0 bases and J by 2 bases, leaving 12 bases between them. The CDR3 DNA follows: TGTGCCAGTAGTATAGATGGCCAGCGGACCACAGATACGCAGTATTTT. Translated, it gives CASSIDGQRTTDTQYF. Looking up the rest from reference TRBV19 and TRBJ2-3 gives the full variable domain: DGGITQSPKYLFRKEGQNVTLSCEQNLNHDAMYWYRQDPGQGLRLIYYSQIVNDFQKGDIAEGYSVSREKKESFPLTVTSAQKNPTAFYLCASSIDGQRTTDTQYFGPGTRLTVL.

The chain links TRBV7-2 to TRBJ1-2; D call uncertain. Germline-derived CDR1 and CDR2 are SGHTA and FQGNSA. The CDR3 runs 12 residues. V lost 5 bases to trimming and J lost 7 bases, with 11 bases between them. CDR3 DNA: TGTGCCAGCAGCCCAAGAACTTCTGGCTACACCTTC. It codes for CASSPRTSGYTF. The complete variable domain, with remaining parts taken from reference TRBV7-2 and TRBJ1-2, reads GAGVSQSPSNKVTEKGKDVELRCDPISGHTALYWYRQSLGQGLEFLIYFQGNSAPDKSGLPSDRFSAERTGGSVSTLTIQRTQQEDSAVYLCASSPRTSGYTFGSGTRLTVV.

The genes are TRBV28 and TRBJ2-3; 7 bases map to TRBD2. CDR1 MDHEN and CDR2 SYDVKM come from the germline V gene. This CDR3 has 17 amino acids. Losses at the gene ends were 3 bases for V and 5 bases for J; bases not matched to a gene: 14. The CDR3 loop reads CASSFIGNGDYRDTQYF. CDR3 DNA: TGTGCCAGCAGTTTCATAGGCAACGGGGACTACCGAGATACGCAGTATTTT.

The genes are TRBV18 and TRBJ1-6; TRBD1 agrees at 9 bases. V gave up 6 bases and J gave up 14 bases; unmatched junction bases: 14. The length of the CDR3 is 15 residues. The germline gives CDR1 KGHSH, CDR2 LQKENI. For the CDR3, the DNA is TGTGCCAGCTCTAACACAGGGGGCGGTCTGGGGTCCCTCCACTTT. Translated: CASSNTGGGLGSLHF.

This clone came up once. The CDR3 nucleotides read TGTGCCAGCAGACTTAGGGTGACAGGCTACGAGCAGTACTTC. It yields the protein CASRLRVTGYEQYF. The chain has TRBV27 and TRBJ2-7; D might be TRBD1 (6 bases). Germline V lookup: CDR1 MNHEY, CDR2 SMNVEV (reference sequence). This CDR3 contains 14 residues. The V and J ends lost 6 bases and 3 bases respectively, with 15 bases between them.

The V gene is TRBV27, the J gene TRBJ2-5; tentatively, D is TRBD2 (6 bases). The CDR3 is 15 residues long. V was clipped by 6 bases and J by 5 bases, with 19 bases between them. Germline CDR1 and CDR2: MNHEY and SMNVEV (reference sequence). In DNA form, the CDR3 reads TGTGCCAGCAGCCTGGGACTCCACAGCGGGGAGACCCAGTACTTC. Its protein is CASSLGLHSGETQYF.

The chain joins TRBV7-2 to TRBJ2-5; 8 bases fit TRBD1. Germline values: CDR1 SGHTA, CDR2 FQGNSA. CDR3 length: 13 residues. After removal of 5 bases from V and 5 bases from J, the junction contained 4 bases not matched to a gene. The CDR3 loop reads CASSMNRGETQYF. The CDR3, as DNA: TGTGCCAGCAGCATGAACAGGGGGGAGACCCAGTACTTC.

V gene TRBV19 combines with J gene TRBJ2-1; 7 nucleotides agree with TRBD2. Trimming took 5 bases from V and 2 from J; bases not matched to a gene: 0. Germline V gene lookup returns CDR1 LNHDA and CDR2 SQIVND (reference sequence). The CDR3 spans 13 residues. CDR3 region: CASSAGAYNEQFF. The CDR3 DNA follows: TGTGCCAGTAGTGCGGGAGCCTACAATGAGCAGTTCTTC.

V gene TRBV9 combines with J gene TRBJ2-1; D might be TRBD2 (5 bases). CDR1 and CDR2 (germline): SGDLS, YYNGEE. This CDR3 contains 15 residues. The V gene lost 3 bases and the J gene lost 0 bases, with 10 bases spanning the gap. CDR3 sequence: CASSGPAGSYNEQFF. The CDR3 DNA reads TGTGCCAGCAGCGGCCCTGCGGGCTCCTACAATGAGCAGTTCTTC. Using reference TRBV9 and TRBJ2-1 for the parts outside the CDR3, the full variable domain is DSGVTQTPKHLITATGQRVTLRCSPRSGDLSVYWYQQSLDQGLQFLIQYYNGEERAKGNILERFSAQQFPDLHSELNLSSLELGDSALYFCASSGPAGSYNEQFFGPGTRLTVL.

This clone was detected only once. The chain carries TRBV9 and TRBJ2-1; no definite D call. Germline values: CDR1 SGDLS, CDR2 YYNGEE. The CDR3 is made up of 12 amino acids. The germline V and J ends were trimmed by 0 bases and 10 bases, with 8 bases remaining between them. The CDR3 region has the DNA TGTGCCAGCAGCGTAGGTTGGCAGGAGCAGTTCTTC. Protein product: CASSVGWQEQFF.

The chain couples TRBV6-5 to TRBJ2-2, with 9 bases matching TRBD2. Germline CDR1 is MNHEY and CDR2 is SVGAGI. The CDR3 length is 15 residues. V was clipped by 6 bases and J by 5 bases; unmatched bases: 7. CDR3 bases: TGTGCCAGCAGCGTAGCGGGAGTAGGGACCGGGGAGCTGTTTTTT. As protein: CASSVAGVGTGELFF.

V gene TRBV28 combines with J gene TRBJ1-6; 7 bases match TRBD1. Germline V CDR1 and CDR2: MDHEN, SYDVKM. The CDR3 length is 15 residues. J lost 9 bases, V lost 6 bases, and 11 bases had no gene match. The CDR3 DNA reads TGTGCCAGCAGCTTAGGCGGGACAGCCGTTTCACCCCTCCACTTT. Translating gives CASSLGGTAVSPLHF.

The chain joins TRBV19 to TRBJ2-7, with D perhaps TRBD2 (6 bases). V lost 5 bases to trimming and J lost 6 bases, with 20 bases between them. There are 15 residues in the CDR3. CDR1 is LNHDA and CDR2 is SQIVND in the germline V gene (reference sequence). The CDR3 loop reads CASSVVRWRGREQYF. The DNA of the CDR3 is TGTGCCAGTAGTGTCGTTCGGTGGCGGGGCCGCGAGCAGTACTTC.

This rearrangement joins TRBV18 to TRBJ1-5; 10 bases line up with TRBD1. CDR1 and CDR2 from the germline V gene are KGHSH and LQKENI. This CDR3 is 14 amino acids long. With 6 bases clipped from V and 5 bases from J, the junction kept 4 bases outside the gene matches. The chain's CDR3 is CASSGDRGYQPQHF. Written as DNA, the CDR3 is TGTGCCAGCTCGGGGGACAGGGGTTATCAGCCCCAGCATTTT.

CDR3 nucleotide sequence: TGCGCCAGCAGCTTGGAGCCGGGGGTCGCACTCTCCTACGAGCAGTACTTC. This codes for CASSLEPGVALSYEQYF. The chain has TRBV5-1 and TRBJ2-7; D might be TRBD2 (6 bases). The germline V and J ends were trimmed by 0 bases and 0 bases, with 16 bases remaining between them. Germline assignment: CDR1 SGHRS and CDR2 YFSETQ. The CDR3 totals 17 residues.

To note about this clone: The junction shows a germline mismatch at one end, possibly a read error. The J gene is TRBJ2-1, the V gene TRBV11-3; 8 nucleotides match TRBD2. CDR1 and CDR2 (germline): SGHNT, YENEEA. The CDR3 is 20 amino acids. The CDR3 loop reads CASSLDVSGTTRGGYNEQFF. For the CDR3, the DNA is TGTGCCAGCAGTTTAGACGTTAGCGGGACTACGCGGGGAGGCTACAATGAGCAGTTCTTC. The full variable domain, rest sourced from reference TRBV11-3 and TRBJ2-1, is EAGVVQSPRYKIIEKKQPVAFWCNPISGHNTLYWYLQNLGQGPELLIRYENEEAVDDSQLPKDRFSAERLKGVDSTLKIQPAELGDSAVYLCASSLDVSGTTRGGYNEQFFGPGTRLTVL.

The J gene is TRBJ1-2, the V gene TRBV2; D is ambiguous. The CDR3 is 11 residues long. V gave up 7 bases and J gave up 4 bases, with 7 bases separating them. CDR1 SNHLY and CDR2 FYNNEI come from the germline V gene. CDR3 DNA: TGTGCCAGCAAGCGAGGCTATGGCTACACCTTC. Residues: CASKRGYGYTF.

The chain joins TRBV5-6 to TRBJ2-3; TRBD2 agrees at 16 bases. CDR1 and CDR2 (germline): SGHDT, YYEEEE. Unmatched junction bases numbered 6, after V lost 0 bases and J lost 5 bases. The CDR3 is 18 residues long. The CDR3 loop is CASSLAGLAGGIRDTQYF. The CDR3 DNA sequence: TGTGCCAGCAGCTTGGCGGGACTAGCGGGAGGGATTAGAGATACGCAGTATTTT.

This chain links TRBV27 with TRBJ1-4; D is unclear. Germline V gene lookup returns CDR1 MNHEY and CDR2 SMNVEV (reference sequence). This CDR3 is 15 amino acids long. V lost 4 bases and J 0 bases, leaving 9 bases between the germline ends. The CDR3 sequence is CASSSEGATNEKLFF. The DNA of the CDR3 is TGTGCCAGCAGTTCAGAAGGAGCAACTAATGAAAAACTGTTTTTT.

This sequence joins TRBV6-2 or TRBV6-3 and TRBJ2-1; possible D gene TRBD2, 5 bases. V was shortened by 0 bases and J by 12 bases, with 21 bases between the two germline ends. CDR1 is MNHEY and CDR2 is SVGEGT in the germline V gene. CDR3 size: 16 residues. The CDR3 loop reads CASSYSIRGPRGPQFF. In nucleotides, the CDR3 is TGTGCCAGCAGTTACTCGATCCGTGGGCCCCGGGGTCCGCAGTTCTTC.